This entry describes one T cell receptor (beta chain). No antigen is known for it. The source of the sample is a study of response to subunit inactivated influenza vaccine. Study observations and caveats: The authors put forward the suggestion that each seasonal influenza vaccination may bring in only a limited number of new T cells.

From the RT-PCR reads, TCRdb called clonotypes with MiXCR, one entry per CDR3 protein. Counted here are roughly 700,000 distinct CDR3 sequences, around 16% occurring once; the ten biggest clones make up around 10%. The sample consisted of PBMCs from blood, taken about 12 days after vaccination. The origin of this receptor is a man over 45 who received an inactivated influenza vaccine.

CDR3 sequence (DNA): TGTGCCAGCTCACCACAGTGGCTAGCGGGTGACGAGCAGTACTTC. This translates into CASSPQWLAGDEQYF. The J gene is TRBJ2-7, the V gene TRBV18; 8 positions agree with TRBD2. The CDR3 totals 15 residues. Germline trimming cut 1 base from V and 5 bases from J; bases unmatched to any gene: 7. Germline V gene data show CDR1 as KGHSH and CDR2 as LQKENI.